The TCR beta chain under discussion was sequenced for a study of blood T cell repertoires in COVID-19. Trimming at V came to 3 bases and at J to 5 bases, leaving 15 bases not matched to a gene. The CDR3 extends over 19 amino acids. Germline V lookup: CDR1 MRHNA, CDR2 SNTAGT. Only in-frame clones appear in the TCRdb table, and some are missing; sequencing was by immunoSEQ multiplex PCR. Here the sample spans some 200,000 clones, roughly 84% being singletons. The chain recombines TRBV6-4 with TRBJ2-1, with 11 bases identical to TRBD2. Material for sequencing was peripheral blood. This receptor was taken from a man aged 50 or older with active or convalescent COVID-19. The CDR3 bases are TGTGCCAGCAGTGATCTTTACGCTAGCGGGAGGAGGGGGAACAATGAGCAGTTCTTC. It codes for CASSDLYASGRRGNNEQFF.